Here is one T cell receptor beta chain with its context. This sample is part of a study of blood T cell repertoires in COVID-19. The overall study: COVID-19 samples, acute and convalescent, were from the United States, Italy and Spain.

Germline assignment: CDR1 LGHNA and CDR2 YSLEER. V was shortened by 3 bases and J by 4 bases, with 15 bases between the two germline ends. This CDR3 is built from 15 residues. Methods used by the authors: Estimation of nucleated cell counts relied on the amplification of reference gene primers. Some clones are missing from TCRdb's copy, which holds only in-frame ones; the method was immunoSEQ multiplex PCR. D and trimming were read from the DNA, whereas the V and J calls and clone size are those reported in that table. The top ten hold less than 8% of the sample, which has about 66,000 clones, 91% seen once.

Sequenced sample: peripheral blood. This clonotype was sampled from a human donor in a cohort sampled during active COVID-19. V is TRBV4-3 and J is TRBJ1-1; no clear D. CDR3 nucleotide sequence: TGCGCCAGCAGCCAGGTGCAGGCGATAACCACTGAAGCTTTCTTT. Its translation is CASSQVQAITTEAFF.